The 4 T cell receptor beta chains below were found in one sample sequenced in a study of beta chain features in type 1 diabetes. The investigators reverse transcribed all of the isolated RNA, so they sequenced expressed TCRB transcripts. Clones were sequenced by immunoSEQ multiplex PCR, and TCRdb holds only the in-frame ones, with some missing. The data hold 130,000 to 150,000 clones, with 6.9% observed a single time. The sequencing input was central memory CD4+ T cells from blood. These receptors all stem from a woman between 25 and 40 years old in good health.

This chain links TRBV28 with TRBJ2-3; 11 nucleotides align to TRBD2. CDR1 MDHEN and CDR2 SYDVKM come from the germline V gene. The CDR3 spans 15 residues. The ends lost 7 bases at V and 5 bases at J; junction bases unmatched: 8. The CDR3 loop reads CASTVAGGPGDTQYF. The CDR3, as DNA: TGTGCCAGCACCGTAGCGGGAGGGCCTGGAGATACGCAGTATTTT. The whole variable domain, filled in from reference TRBV28 and TRBJ2-3, reads DVKVTQSSRYLVKRTGEKVFLECVQDMDHENMFWYRQDPGLGLRLIYFSYDVKMKEKGDIPEGYSVSREKKERFSLILESASTNQTSMYLCASTVAGGPGDTQYFGPGTRLTVL.

This clone was seen more than once but under ten times. J is TRBJ1-4 and V is TRBV7-9, with 9 bases lining up with TRBD1. CDR1 SEHNR and CDR2 FQNEAQ come from the germline V gene (reference sequence). V shed 1 base and J 0 bases; nucleotides not matched to a gene: 0. The length of the CDR3 is 16 residues. The CDR3 region is CASSLGQGATNEKLFF. Here the CDR3 DNA reads TGTGCCAGCAGCTTAGGACAGGGGGCAACTAATGAAAAACTGTTTTTT. Full variable domain (rest looked up from reference TRBV7-9 and TRBJ1-4): DTGVSQNPRHKITKRGQNVTFRCDPISEHNRLYWYRQTLGQGPEFLTYFQNEAQLEKSRLLSDRFSAERPKGSFSTLEIQRTEQGDSAMYLCASSLGQGATNEKLFFGSGTQLSVL.

This clone occurred a few times. The chain joins TRBV2 to TRBJ2-1, with a weak D call TRBD2 (6 bases). Germline CDR1 is SNHLY and CDR2 is FYNNEI. Trimming shortened V by 6 bases and J by 5 bases, and 14 bases separated the two germline ends. There are 14 residues in the CDR3. CDR3 protein: CASRLWDSNNEQFF. CDR3 sequence (DNA): TGTGCCAGCAGGTTATGGGACTCAAACAATGAGCAGTTCTTC. Full variable domain (missing parts from reference TRBV2 and TRBJ2-1): EPEVTQTPSHQVTQMGQEVILRCVPISNHLYFYWYRQILGQKVEFLVSFYNNEISEKSEIFDDQFSVERPDGSNFTLKIRSTKLEDSAMYFCASRLWDSNNEQFFGPGTRLTVL.

This clone occurred many times. The V call is TRBV5-6, the J call TRBJ2-5; D is possibly TRBD1 (5 bases). This CDR3 contains 14 residues. Trimming took off 4 bases at V and 3 bases at J, with 13 bases between the two ends. Germline V gene lookup returns CDR1 SGHDT and CDR2 YYEEEE. CDR3 in DNA: TGTGCCAGCAGCCCTAGGGGTTGGAAAGAGACCCAGTACTTC. Protein product: CASSPRGWKETQYF.